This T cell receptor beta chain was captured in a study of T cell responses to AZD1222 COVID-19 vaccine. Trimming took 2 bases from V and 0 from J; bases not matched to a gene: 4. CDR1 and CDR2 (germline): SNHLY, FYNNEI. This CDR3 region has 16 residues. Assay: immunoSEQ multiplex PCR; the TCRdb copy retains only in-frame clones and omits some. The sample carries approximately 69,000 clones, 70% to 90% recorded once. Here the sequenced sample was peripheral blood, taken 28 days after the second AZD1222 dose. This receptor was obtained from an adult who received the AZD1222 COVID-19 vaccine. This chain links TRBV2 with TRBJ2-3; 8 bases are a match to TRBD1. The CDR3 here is CASSEQGQGSTDTQYF. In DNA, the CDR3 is TGTGCCAGCAGTGAACAAGGACAGGGTAGCACAGATACGCAGTATTTT.